These 5 T cell receptor beta chains were all obtained from the same sample, sequenced in a study of T-cell reconstitution after alpha-beta-depleted transplantation in children. Unique molecular identifiers were built into the TCRbeta library. In TCRdb, the PCR reads were re-called with MiXCR into one record per CDR3 protein. In the table there are fewer than 700,000 distinct CDR3 sequences, 10% to 15% of which are singletons. The source was PBMCs, mostly from graft donor cells, collected 360 days after TCRalphabeta/CD19-depleted stem cell transplant. These receptors were collected from a male patient under 18 who had a stem cell transplant for acute myeloid leukemia, so the T cells may come from the graft donor.

The rearrangement joins TRBV28 to TRBJ1-2, with TRBD1 as a possible D gene (6 bases). Germline V lookup: CDR1 MDHEN, CDR2 SYDVKM. CDR3 size: 16 residues. The germline V and J ends were trimmed by 2 bases and 2 bases, with 15 bases remaining between them. For the CDR3, the DNA is TGTGCCAGCAGTTTACCTGTCTCCGGGACAAACTATGGCTACACCTTC. Amino acid sequence: CASSLPVSGTNYGYTF.

This clonotype was recorded many times. J is TRBJ2-7 and V is TRBV24-1; 7 bases align to TRBD1. The CDR3 is made up of 17 amino acids. V lost 2 bases and J lost 3; bases outside the gene matches: 12. Germline V CDR1 and CDR2: KGHDR, SFDVKD. The CDR3 spells CATSDWRPGQSIYEQYF. In DNA, the CDR3 is TGTGCCACCAGTGATTGGCGCCCGGGACAGTCCATCTACGAGCAGTACTTC.

This clonotype has a count of ten or more. The rearrangement uses TRBV29-1 and TRBJ2-7; D gene ambiguous. V shed 7 bases and J shed 3 bases, with 10 bases lying between them. This CDR3 is built from 11 residues. Germline V CDR1 and CDR2: SQVTM, ANQGSEA. The DNA of the CDR3 is TGCAGCGGGAAAGGGTACTACGAGCAGTACTTC. Protein sequence: CSGKGYYEQYF.

Concerning this clonotype: The junction does not match germline at one end; this may be a read error. The chain combines TRBV5-1 with TRBJ2-7; D uncertain. The V gene's germline CDR1 is SGHRS and CDR2 YFSETQ. The CDR3 sequence is 12 residues long. CDR3 coding DNA: TGCGCCAGCAGCACCGGACCCTACGAGCGGTACTTC. It translates to CASSTGPYERYF.

This clonotype was detected only a few times. The V and J genes are TRBV10-3 and TRBJ1-2; D remains ambiguous. The germline CDR1 and CDR2 sequences are ENHRY and SYGVKD. Trimming cost V 8 bases and J 4 bases, with 14 bases left between them. The CDR3 has 13 amino acids. The CDR3 is CAIGGEGLYGYTF. For the CDR3, the DNA is TGTGCCATCGGCGGGGAGGGCCTCTATGGCTACACCTTC.